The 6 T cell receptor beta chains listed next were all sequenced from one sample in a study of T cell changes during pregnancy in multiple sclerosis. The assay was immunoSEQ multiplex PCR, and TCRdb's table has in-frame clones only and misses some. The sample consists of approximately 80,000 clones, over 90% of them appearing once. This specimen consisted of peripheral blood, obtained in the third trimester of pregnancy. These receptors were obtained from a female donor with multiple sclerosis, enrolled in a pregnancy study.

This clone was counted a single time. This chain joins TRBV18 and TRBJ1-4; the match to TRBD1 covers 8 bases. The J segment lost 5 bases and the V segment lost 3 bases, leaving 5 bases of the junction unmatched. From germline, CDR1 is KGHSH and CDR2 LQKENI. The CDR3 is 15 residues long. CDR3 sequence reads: CASSPPGQENEKLFF. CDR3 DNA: TGTGCCAGCTCACCCCCGGGACAGGAGAATGAAAAACTGTTTTTT.

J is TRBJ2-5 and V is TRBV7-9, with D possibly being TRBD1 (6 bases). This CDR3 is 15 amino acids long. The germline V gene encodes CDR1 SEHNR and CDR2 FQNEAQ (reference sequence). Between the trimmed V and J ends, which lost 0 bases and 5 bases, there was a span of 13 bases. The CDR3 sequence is CASSLARGGRETQYF. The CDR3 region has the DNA TGTGCCAGCAGCTTAGCGCGTGGGGGCAGGGAGACCCAGTACTTC.

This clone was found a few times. CDR3 coding DNA: TGTGCCAGCAGCTTGGGAGATAACTATGGCTACACCTTC. The encoded protein is CASSLGDNYGYTF. The chain employs TRBV5-6 and TRBJ1-2; unclear D gene. The CDR3 sequence is 13 residues long. The V gene lost 0 bases and the J gene lost 1 base, with 4 bases spanning the gap. Germline V CDR1 and CDR2: SGHDT, YYEEEE.

The DNA for the CDR3 is TGTGCTAGTGGTTCCGGACAGGGGAGTGAAAAACTGTTTTTT. Amino acids: CASGSGQGSEKLFF. The gene calls are TRBV12-5 and TRBJ1-4, with 9 positions matching TRBD1. The CDR3 totals 14 residues. Germline V gives CDR1 LGHNT, CDR2 FRNRAP. V shed 4 bases and J 7 bases; nucleotides not matched to a gene: 4.

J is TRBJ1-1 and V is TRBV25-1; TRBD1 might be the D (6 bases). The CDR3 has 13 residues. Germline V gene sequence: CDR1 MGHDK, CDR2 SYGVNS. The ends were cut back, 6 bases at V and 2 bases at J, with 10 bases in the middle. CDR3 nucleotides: TGTGCCAGCAGAGGGGGTTTAAACACTGAAGCTTTCTTT. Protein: CASRGGLNTEAFF.

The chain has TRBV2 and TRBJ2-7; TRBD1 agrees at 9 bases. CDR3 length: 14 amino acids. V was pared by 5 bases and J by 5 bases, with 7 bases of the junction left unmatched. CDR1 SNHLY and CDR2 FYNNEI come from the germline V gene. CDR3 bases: TGTGCCAGCAGTAAAAGGGACAGGGTAAACGAGCAGTACTTC. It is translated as CASSKRDRVNEQYF.